Shown below are 29 T cell receptor beta chains from a single sample sequenced in a study of CD8 T cells in ankylosing spondylitis. Each CDR3 protein is one row after TCRdb ran MiXCR on the 5' RACE reads. Of approximately 250,000 distinct CDR3 sequences in the sample, 20% to 30% are singletons; the top ten hold approximately 0.61%. Sequencing was carried out using blood, either unsorted or a sorted T cell fraction (not recorded which). The source of these receptors is a male donor with ankylosing spondylitis or in good health (not recorded which).

This clonotype was picked up many times. CDR3 region: CSARAGLPDVEQFF. The CDR3 DNA follows: TGCAGTGCTAGAGCTGGTTTGCCCGACGTTGAGCAGTTCTTC. The chain employs TRBV20-1 and TRBJ2-1; unclear D gene. Trimming stripped 1 base from V and 9 bases from J, with 16 bases between. This CDR3 is 14 amino acids long. Germline CDR1 and CDR2: DFQATT and SNEGSKA (reference sequence).

This clonotype was recorded many times. This rearrangement joins TRBV11-1 to TRBJ2-1, with 10 bases fitting TRBD1. V shed 3 bases and J 2 bases; nucleotides not matched to a gene: 4. The CDR3 extends over 16 amino acids. Germline CDR1 is SGHAT and CDR2 is FQDESV (reference sequence). The CDR3 DNA follows: TGTGCCAGCAGCTTCGAGGACAGGGGGGCCTACAATGAGCAGTTCTTC. Translation gives CASSFEDRGAYNEQFF.

There are a few counts of this clonotype. The rearrangement uses TRBV20-1 and TRBJ2-4; D possibly corresponds to TRBD1 (5 bases). V lost 5 bases and J lost 0, with 11 bases in between. The CDR3 is 14 amino acids. CDR1 DFQATT and CDR2 SNEGSKA come from the germline V gene (reference sequence). In nucleotides, the CDR3 is TGCAGTGCTGGTGGACAACTAGCCAAAAACATTCAGTACTTC. Translation gives CSAGGQLAKNIQYF.

This clonotype was detected many times. This chain uses TRBV12-3 or TRBV12-4 with TRBJ2-2; 9 bases are shared with TRBD1. V lost 6 bases and J lost 3; bases outside the gene matches: 5. This CDR3 is built from 15 residues. The CDR3 DNA sequence: TGTGCCAGCAGCCCGGGACAGGGTTACACCGGGGAGCTGTTTTTT. It yields the protein CASSPGQGYTGELFF.

This clonotype was seen many times. This chain connects TRBV20-1 to TRBJ2-1; D might be TRBD1 (6 bases). The CDR3 covers 14 residues. Germline V lookup: CDR1 DFQATT, CDR2 SNEGSKA (reference sequence). V was clipped by 3 bases and J by 2 bases, with 11 bases between them. CDR3 region: CSARRGIAYNEQFF. The CDR3 coding sequence is TGCAGTGCTAGGAGGGGGATCGCCTACAATGAGCAGTTCTTC.

The chain links TRBV20-1 to TRBJ2-1; 7 bases fit TRBD2. This CDR3 comprises 16 residues. V gave up 0 bases and J gave up 2 bases; unmatched junction bases: 7. Germline CDR1 reads DFQATT; CDR2 reads SNEGSKA (reference sequence). The CDR3, as DNA: TGCAGTGCTAGAGATCAGGAGCGGGGACCCTACAATGAGCAGTTCTTC. Protein: CSARDQERGPYNEQFF.

This clonotype was detected many times. V is TRBV12-3 or TRBV12-4 and J is TRBJ1-2, with D possibly matching TRBD1 (5 bases). V was shortened by 3 bases and J by 4 bases, with 9 bases between the two germline ends. The CDR3 runs to 13 residues. CDR3 protein: CASSFRQTYGYTF. CDR3 DNA sequence: TGTGCCAGCAGTTTTCGACAGACCTATGGCTACACCTTC.

The chain has TRBV24-1 and TRBJ2-7; 12 bases align to TRBD2. The CDR3 is made up of 16 amino acids. Per the germline V gene, CDR1 is KGHDR and CDR2 is SFDVKD. With 3 bases clipped from V and 4 bases from J, the junction kept 6 bases outside the gene matches. Here the CDR3 reads CATSDPTSGGNYEQYF. The CDR3 DNA is TGTGCCACCAGTGATCCTACTAGCGGGGGGAATTACGAGCAGTACTTC.

This clonotype occurred many times. The V and J genes are TRBV10-3 and TRBJ1-4; D ambiguous. The V end lost 2 bases, the J end lost 8 bases, and 9 bases lay between the germline ends. The CDR3 covers 13 residues. Germline V gene lookup returns CDR1 ENHRY and CDR2 SYGVKD. The CDR3 DNA is TGTGCCATCAGTGAGGCTCCTAGAGAAAAACTGTTTTTT. Protein product: CAISEAPREKLFF.

This clonotype came up a few times. The rearrangement joins TRBV20-1 to TRBJ2-1; 8 positions match TRBD1. Trimming removed 3 bases from V and 7 bases from J; junction bases left unmatched: 11. The CDR3 covers 15 residues. Germline values: CDR1 DFQATT, CDR2 SNEGSKA (reference sequence). CDR3 bases: TGCAGTGCTAGTGATATCAGGGGGCTTAGAAATGAGCAGTTCTTC. Amino acids: CSASDIRGLRNEQFF.

This clonotype was counted between two and nine times. The genes are TRBV20-1 and TRBJ2-1, with D perhaps TRBD2 (5 bases). The V end lost 5 bases, the J end lost 9 bases, and 11 bases lay between the germline ends. The germline CDR1 and CDR2 sequences are DFQATT and SNEGSKA (reference sequence). The length of the CDR3 is 11 residues. The CDR3 coding sequence is TGCAGTGCTGGGAGAGCGGTTGAGCAGTTCTTC. Its protein product is CSAGRAVEQFF.

The chain employs TRBV20-1 and TRBJ2-5; TRBD2 matches at 8 bases. Germline V gene sequence: CDR1 DFQATT, CDR2 SNEGSKA (reference sequence). This CDR3 region has 15 residues. The CDR3 sequence: CRPHSPGGPKETQYF. The CDR3 DNA sequence: TGCAGGCCGCATAGCCCGGGGGGGCCTAAGGAGACCCAGTACTTC.

The chain joins TRBV18 to TRBJ1-1; perhaps TRBD1 as D (5 bases). The length of the CDR3 is 13 residues. V dropped 4 bases and J dropped 3 bases, with 9 bases sitting between them. Per the germline V gene, CDR1 is KGHSH and CDR2 is LQKENI. As DNA, the CDR3 is TGTGCCAGCTCACGCAGGGCGGACACTGAAGCTTTCTTT. Encoded protein: CASSRRADTEAFF.

The V gene is TRBV5-6, the J gene TRBJ2-7; 10 nucleotides agree with TRBD1. The germline gives CDR1 SGHDT, CDR2 YYEEEE. This CDR3 has 15 amino acids. V was clipped by 2 bases and J by 4 bases; unmatched bases: 6. Here the CDR3 reads CASSFSGQGFYEQYF. The CDR3 DNA is TGTGCCAGCAGCTTCTCGGGACAGGGGTTTTACGAGCAGTACTTC.

The chain carries TRBV20-1 and TRBJ1-5; D perhaps matches TRBD1 (5 bases). Germline CDR1 is DFQATT and CDR2 is SNEGSKA (reference sequence). The CDR3 is made up of 12 amino acids. In DNA, the CDR3 is TGCCCTGGGGAGGGGAGCAATCAGCCCCAGCATTTT. It translates to CPGEGSNQPQHF.

The gene calls are TRBV20-1 and TRBJ2-3, with 10 nucleotides matching TRBD2. The CDR3 contains 16 residues. Looked up from germline, CDR1 is DFQATT and CDR2 is SNEGSKA (reference sequence). V shed 0 bases, J shed 3 bases, and the junction held 6 bases outside the gene matches. CDR3 protein: CSARDLAGVGTDTQYF. In DNA, the CDR3 is TGCAGTGCTAGAGATCTAGCGGGGGTTGGAACAGATACGCAGTATTTT.

This clonotype came up many times. The CDR3 region is CSATLQETQYF. The DNA of the CDR3 is TGCAGTGCTACCCTCCAAGAGACCCAGTACTTC. V and J are TRBV20-1 and TRBJ2-5; D is unclear. This CDR3 has 11 residues. V gave up 4 bases and J gave up 1 base, with 4 bases separating them. Germline loops: CDR1 DFQATT, CDR2 SNEGSKA (reference sequence).

There are many counts of this clonotype. The rearrangement links TRBV29-1 to TRBJ1-1; no firm D call. The CDR3 contains 13 residues. Trimming pared 2 bases from V and 1 base from J, leaving 8 bases between. CDR1 and CDR2 from the germline V gene are SQVTM and ANQGSEA. CDR3 DNA sequence: TGCAGCGTTGAACACACTACGAACACTGAAGCTTTCTTT. This gives the protein CSVEHTTNTEAFF.

The chain employs TRBV12-3 or TRBV12-4 and TRBJ2-1, with 10 bases matching TRBD1. The CDR3 contains 14 residues. The V segment lost 6 bases and the J segment 7 bases; nucleotides outside the gene matches: 6. CDR3 residues: CASSPGQGKNEQFF. The CDR3, as DNA: TGTGCCAGCAGCCCGGGACAGGGGAAGAATGAGCAGTTCTTC.

The chain has TRBV20-1 and TRBJ1-2; no clear D. The CDR3 spans 10 residues. Trimming shortened V by 6 bases and J by 8 bases, and 10 bases separated the two germline ends. From germline, CDR1 is DFQATT and CDR2 SNEGSKA (reference sequence). Written as DNA, the CDR3 is TGCAGTGCGGCTGTGCCGGGCTACACCTTC. Protein sequence: CSAAVPGYTF.

The V gene is TRBV20-1, the J gene TRBJ2-1; the D gene is possibly TRBD2 (6 bases). CDR1 is DFQATT and CDR2 is SNEGSKA in the germline V gene (reference sequence). The V gene lost 5 bases and the J gene lost 0 bases, with 17 bases spanning the gap. CDR3 length: 16 amino acids. The CDR3 loop reads CSARRGTGVSYNEQFF. The CDR3 coding sequence is TGCAGTGCTCGACGGGGAACGGGGGTCTCCTACAATGAGCAGTTCTTC.

This clonotype has a count of ten or more. The rearrangement uses TRBV12-3 or TRBV12-4 and TRBJ2-3; 9 nucleotides line up with TRBD1. The CDR3 has 16 amino acids. The V gene end was trimmed by 2 bases and the J gene end by 4 bases; junction bases not matched to a gene: 7. The CDR3 nucleotides read TGTGCCAGCAGTTTAAATTTCGGGACAGGGTCAGATACGCAGTATTTT. Its translation is CASSLNFGTGSDTQYF.

The chain uses TRBV29-1 and TRBJ2-5, with 10 bases identical to TRBD2. The V segment lost 6 bases and the J segment 5 bases; nucleotides outside the gene matches: 9. From germline, CDR1 is SQVTM and CDR2 ANQGSEA. This CDR3 comprises 14 residues. The CDR3 DNA sequence: TGCAGCGTGGCCGGGACTAGCGCTTCTGAGACCCAGTACTTC. The encoded protein is CSVAGTSASETQYF.

Many counts were recorded for this clonotype. This chain uses TRBV20-1 with TRBJ1-5; unclear D gene. Trimming pared 2 bases from V and 0 bases from J, leaving 5 bases between. The germline V gene has CDR1 DFQATT and CDR2 SNEGSKA (reference sequence). This CDR3 spans 13 amino acids. DNA of the CDR3: TGCAGTGCTAGACCCCTTAGCAATCAGCCCCAGCATTTT. Amino acids: CSARPLSNQPQHF.

This clonotype was seen only a few times. CDR3 sequence reads: CATSRWGQGVNEQFF. CDR3 nucleotide sequence: TGTGCCACCAGCCGATGGGGACAGGGGGTTAATGAGCAGTTCTTC. This sequence joins TRBV24-1 and TRBJ2-1, with 11 nucleotides matching TRBD1. Germline V lookup: CDR1 KGHDR, CDR2 SFDVKD. V lost 7 bases, J lost 7 bases, and 8 bases stayed unmatched. This CDR3 has 15 amino acids.

The rearrangement links TRBV10-2 to TRBJ2-2; 7 bases agree with TRBD2. Germline CDR1 and CDR2: WSHSY and SAAADI. V gave up 4 bases and J gave up 0 bases; unmatched junction bases: 2. This CDR3 has 15 residues. The CDR3, as DNA: TGCGCCAGCAGTGGCGGGGGACCGAACACCGGGGAGCTGTTTTTT. It yields the protein CASSGGGPNTGELFF.

This clonotype was observed at least ten times. The chain has TRBV18 and TRBJ2-3, with 9 bases identical to TRBD1. The CDR3 spans 14 residues. CDR1 is KGHSH and CDR2 is LQKENI in the germline V gene. J lost 5 bases, V lost 3 bases, and 3 bases had no gene match. The chain's CDR3 is CASSPGQGVDTQYF. DNA for the CDR3: TGTGCCAGCTCACCGGGACAGGGAGTAGATACGCAGTATTTT.

Many counts were recorded for this clonotype. This chain links TRBV12-3 or TRBV12-4 with TRBJ2-5; D remains ambiguous. The CDR3 length is 10 residues. The V end lost 6 bases, the J end lost 5 bases, and 4 bases lay between the germline ends. The CDR3 coding sequence is TGTGCCAGCAGCGGGGAGACCCAGTACTTC. This encodes CASSGETQYF.

This clonotype showed up many times. This CDR3 reads CASSLDIPLAAEQFF. In DNA form, the CDR3 reads TGTGCCAGCAGCTTAGATATCCCCCTAGCGGCCGAGCAGTTCTTC. The V call is TRBV11-2, the J call TRBJ2-1; 7 bases fit TRBD2. The CDR3 contains 15 residues. V was clipped by 0 bases and J by 10 bases; unmatched bases: 9. Germline V gene sequence: CDR1 SGHAT, CDR2 FQNNGV.